These 21 T cell receptor beta chains originate from one sample sequenced in a study of control samples from healthy donors and cancer patients. Assay used: immunoSEQ multiplex PCR; TCRdb lists only in-frame clones, some missing. The sample lists 160,000 or so clones, approximately 96% occurring once. The sequenced sample was blood. These receptors were taken from a woman in her 30s in good health.

The chain employs TRBV7-2 and TRBJ2-7, with 10 bases aligning to TRBD1. Unmatched junction bases numbered 12, after V lost 0 bases and J lost 7 bases. CDR3 length: 17 residues. Germline V gene sequence: CDR1 SGHTA, CDR2 FQGNSA. DNA for the CDR3: TGTGCCAGCAGCTTAGCCGGGACAGGGGCCTACTACTGGGAGCAGTACTTC. This gives the protein CASSLAGTGAYYWEQYF.

The J gene is TRBJ2-2, the V gene TRBV4-1, with D uncertain. The germline V and J ends were trimmed by 0 bases and 6 bases, with 8 bases remaining between them. Germline CDR1 and CDR2: MGHRA and YSYEKL. The CDR3 is 14 amino acids. The chain's CDR3 is CASSQETLPGELFF. CDR3 DNA: TGCGCCAGCAGCCAAGAAACGTTACCCGGGGAGCTGTTTTTT.

This chain joins TRBV28 and TRBJ1-4, with a weak D call TRBD1 (6 bases). The germline gives CDR1 MDHEN, CDR2 SYDVKM. This CDR3 region has 16 residues. V was shortened by 6 bases and J by 7 bases, with 21 bases between the two germline ends. The CDR3 is CASSQRGGVRGEKLFF. CDR3 bases: TGTGCCAGCAGCCAGAGAGGGGGGGTGCGGGGTGAAAAACTGTTTTTT.

V and J are TRBV29-1 and TRBJ2-5; D is possibly TRBD1 (6 bases). This CDR3 region has 13 residues. V lost 1 base and J lost 0, with 6 bases in between. Germline assignment: CDR1 SQVTM and CDR2 ANQGSEA. The CDR3 spells CSVEGTDQETQYF. The CDR3 DNA reads as TGCAGCGTTGAAGGGACAGACCAAGAGACCCAGTACTTC.

The genes are TRBV3-1 (or the pseudogene TRBV3-2) and TRBJ2-1; unclear D gene. This CDR3 region has 14 residues. From germline, CDR1 is LGHDT and CDR2 YNNKEL (reference sequence). The V gene lost 5 bases and the J gene lost 5 bases, with 13 bases spanning the gap. Written as DNA, the CDR3 is TGTGCCAGCAGCTTCATGGGGTACAACAATGAGCAGTTCTTC. Protein sequence: CASSFMGYNNEQFF.

The chain recombines TRBV5-6 with TRBJ1-5, with D unclear. CDR3 length: 14 residues. V was trimmed by 2 bases and J by 2 bases, leaving 8 bases between them. CDR1 is SGHDT and CDR2 is YYEEEE in the germline V gene. The DNA of the CDR3 is TGTGCCAGCAGCTTTTACCAGGGCAATCAGCCCCAGCATTTT. Amino acids: CASSFYQGNQPQHF.

J is TRBJ2-5 and V is TRBV5-6, with 7 bases fitting TRBD1. This CDR3 comprises 14 residues. The V gene's germline CDR1 is SGHDT and CDR2 YYEEEE. The V segment lost 4 bases and the J segment 2 bases; nucleotides outside the gene matches: 5. CDR3 in DNA: TGTGCCAGCAGCCTGGGACAGTTTCAAGAGACCCAGTACTTC. It translates to CASSLGQFQETQYF.

This rearrangement joins TRBV6-5 to TRBJ2-7; 8 bases align to TRBD1. V lost 2 bases to trimming and J lost 1 base; unmatched junction nucleotides: 4. Germline values: CDR1 MNHEY, CDR2 SVGAGI. The CDR3 totals 15 residues. The CDR3 here is CASSYGQGPSYEQYF. As DNA, the CDR3 is TGTGCCAGCAGTTACGGACAGGGACCTTCCTACGAGCAGTACTTC.

The chain recombines TRBV11-3 with TRBJ2-2; no firm D call. In germline, CDR1 is SGHNT, CDR2 YENEEA. Deletions cut 5 bases from V and 5 bases from J, with 9 bases between. The CDR3 contains 13 residues. CDR3 amino acids: CASSRTPTGELFF. The CDR3 nucleotides read TGTGCCAGCAGCCGGACCCCAACCGGGGAGCTGTTTTTT.

This rearrangement joins TRBV27 to TRBJ2-4, with D maybe TRBD1 (6 bases). In germline, CDR1 is MNHEY, CDR2 SMNVEV (reference sequence). V was clipped by 5 bases and J by 2 bases, with 19 bases between them. The CDR3 runs 17 residues. CDR3 region: CASSPRDWGHTKNIQYF. CDR3 nucleotide sequence: TGTGCCAGCAGTCCCCGGGATTGGGGGCACACCAAAAACATTCAGTACTTC.

The rearrangement links TRBV5-1 to TRBJ2-7; D is ambiguous. The CDR3 is made up of 15 amino acids. Germline V gene data show CDR1 as SGHRS and CDR2 as YFSETQ. With 0 bases removed from V and 0 bases from J, the gap between germline ends came to 10 bases. The CDR3 DNA reads TGCGCCAGCAGCTTGGCTTTGCGGTCCTCCTACGAGCAGTACTTC. It is translated as CASSLALRSSYEQYF.

The rearrangement links TRBV15 to TRBJ2-7; 7 positions match TRBD1. Unmatched junction bases numbered 8, after V lost 0 bases and J lost 3 bases. Germline CDR1 is LNHNV and CDR2 is YYDKDF (reference sequence). CDR3 length: 16 residues. CDR3 bases: TGTGCCACCAGCAGAGATGGAGCAGGGGGTTACTACGAGCAGTACTTC. Encoded protein: CATSRDGAGGYYEQYF.

V is TRBV25-1 and J is TRBJ1-2; no definite D call. The CDR3 is 14 amino acids. V was clipped by 6 bases and J by 0 bases, with 11 bases between them. Germline lookup yields CDR1 MGHDK and CDR2 SYGVNS. Written as DNA, the CDR3 is TGTGCCAGCAGCGGGAGTTTCCCTAACTATGGCTACACCTTC. Amino acid sequence: CASSGSFPNYGYTF.

This sequence joins TRBV6-5 and TRBJ1-3; D remains unclear. Deletions cut 5 bases from V and 0 bases from J, with 5 bases between. There are 13 residues in the CDR3. The V gene's germline CDR1 is MNHEY and CDR2 SVGAGI. CDR3 DNA sequence: TGTGCCAGCAGTCAGAACTCTGGAAACACCATATATTTT. This codes for CASSQNSGNTIYF.

This chain uses TRBV5-6 with TRBJ2-5, with a tentative D call TRBD1 (5 bases). The CDR3 totals 17 residues. The V and J ends lost 7 bases and 5 bases respectively, with 27 bases between them. Germline-derived CDR1 and CDR2 are SGHDT and YYEEEE. Here the CDR3 DNA reads TGTGCCAGCGCGGCGAGTTTTGAAGGACACCCCGGGGAGACCCAGTACTTC. This sequence encodes CASAASFEGHPGETQYF.

This clone was picked up one time. The chain employs TRBV28 and TRBJ2-1; D is undetermined. CDR3 length: 13 residues. Trimming removed 6 bases from V and 4 bases from J, with 10 bases in between. Germline CDR1 MDHEN, CDR2 SYDVKM. CDR3: CASREMGYNEQFF. CDR3 sequence (DNA): TGTGCCAGCAGGGAAATGGGTTACAATGAGCAGTTCTTC.

The rearrangement links TRBV12-5 to TRBJ2-5, with 9 bases that match TRBD1. The germline V gene has CDR1 LGHNT and CDR2 FRNRAP. The CDR3 is 15 amino acids. V lost 1 base and J lost 5; bases outside the gene matches: 5. The CDR3 DNA reads TGTGCTAGTGGTTTGGGACAGGGGGACCCGGAGACCCAGTACTTC. Amino acid sequence: CASGLGQGDPETQYF.

The rearrangement joins TRBV6-2 or TRBV6-3 to TRBJ2-1; D tentatively fits TRBD1 or TRBD2 (5 bases each). V lost 0 bases to trimming and J lost 0 bases, with 12 bases between them. This CDR3 region has 17 residues. Looked up from germline, CDR1 is MNHEY and CDR2 is SVGEGT. The CDR3 nucleotides read TGTGCCAGCAGTTACTCGACAACGGGGCCCTCCTACAATGAGCAGTTCTTC. Translating gives CASSYSTTGPSYNEQFF.

V gene TRBV7-9 combines with J gene TRBJ1-2; unclear D gene. The ends were cut back, 2 bases at V and 1 base at J, with 14 bases in the middle. In germline, CDR1 is SEHNR, CDR2 FQNEAQ (reference sequence). CDR3 length equals 16 residues. The chain's CDR3 is CASSLLGRTLNYGYTF. CDR3 bases: TGTGCCAGCAGCTTACTCGGCAGAACCCTTAACTATGGCTACACCTTC.

The chain recombines TRBV19 with TRBJ2-5; 9 positions agree with TRBD1. V shed 6 bases, J shed 2 bases, and the junction held 4 bases outside the gene matches. Germline V CDR1 and CDR2: LNHDA, SQIVND (reference sequence). This CDR3 has 14 residues. Here the CDR3 reads CASSLGTGQETQYF. The DNA of the CDR3 is TGTGCCAGTAGCCTCGGGACAGGGCAAGAGACCCAGTACTTC. Full variable domain (rest looked up from reference TRBV19 and TRBJ2-5): DGGITQSPKYLFRKEGQNVTLSCEQNLNHDAMYWYRQDPGQGLRLIYYSQIVNDFQKGDIAEGYSVSREKKESFPLTVTSAQKNPTAFYLCASSLGTGQETQYFGPGTRLLVL.

This chain uses TRBV28 with TRBJ2-7, with 8 bases that match TRBD2. V lost 6 bases, J lost 3 bases, and 22 bases stayed unmatched. Germline-derived CDR1 and CDR2 are MDHEN and SYDVKM. This CDR3 region has 19 residues. Here the CDR3 reads CASRPSGLGSPSRSYEQYF. The CDR3 nucleotides are TGTGCCAGCAGACCCTCGGGACTAGGTTCCCCATCTCGGAGCTACGAGCAGTACTTC.